Sequencing of this T cell receptor beta chain was carried out in a study of cytomegalovirus exposure and HLA in healthy donors. Trimming stripped 0 bases from V and 5 bases from J, with 16 bases between. CDR1 and CDR2 from the germline V gene are SGHAT and FQNNGV. The CDR3 is made up of 17 amino acids. Method: immunoSEQ multiplex PCR; TCRdb's copy keeps in-frame clones and lacks some. This sample has some 130,000 clones, with approximately 84% found just once. The sequenced material came from PBMCs. The chain combines TRBV11-2 with TRBJ1-4; D call uncertain. The TCR sequence derives from a man between 25 and 39 years old in good health and CMV-seropositive. CDR3 nucleotides: TGTGCCAGCAGCTTAGATGAGGTGTCTTCCGGGAATGAAAAACTGTTTTTT. As protein: CASSLDEVSSGNEKLFF.